Listed below are T cell receptor beta chains from one sample, sequenced in a study of blood T cell repertoires in COVID-19. Here immunoSEQ multiplex PCR was the method, and the copy in TCRdb shows in-frame clones only, minus some. This sample has 80,000 or so clones, with roughly 85% found just once. The material sequenced was peripheral blood. The origin of the receptors is a man aged 50 or older with COVID-19, enrolled during active disease. Both conserved end residues are part of each CDR3. A D gene is named only where the DNA matches it firmly. Clone size is shown for a subset of rows, as once, few, many or a class of expanded clone.

. | . | TRBJ2-5 | TRBV25-1 | CASSETTRAERQETQYF | TGTGCCAGCAGTGAAACTACCCGTGCCGAAAGACAAGAGACCCAGTACTTC
TRBD2 | . | TRBJ2-3 | TRBV28 | CASIFGGLANLGDTQYF | TGTGCCAGCATCTTCGGAGGACTAGCGAATTTGGGAGATACGCAGTATTTT
. | . | TRBJ1-6 | TRBV27 | CASSFSGDYSPLHF | TGTGCCAGCAGTTTTTCCGGGGATTATTCACCCCTCCACTTT
. | . | TRBJ1-4 | TRBV20-1 | CSASYGDRGKLFF | TGCAGTGCTAGTTACGGAGATCGTGGAAAACTGTTTTTT
. | once | TRBJ1-1 | TRBV6-2/TRBV6-3 | CASSYSMGATEAFF | TGTGCCAGCAGTTACTCGATGGGAGCCACTGAAGCTTTCTTT
TRBD1 | once | TRBJ1-3 | TRBV6-1 | CASSEAGQGTGTIYF | TGTGCCAGCAGTGAAGCGGGACAGGGCACGGGCACCATATATTTT
. | . | TRBJ1-1 | TRBV30 | CAWIPRIGQNTEAFF | TGTGCCTGGATCCCCAGGATTGGACAGAACACTGAAGCTTTCTTT
TRBD1 | . | TRBJ2-4 | TRBV3-1/TRBV3-2 | CASSRAPGQATVGKNIQYF | TGTGCCAGCAGCCGAGCCCCGGGACAGGCCACGGTTGGCAAAAACATTCAGTACTTC
. | . | TRBJ1-4 | TRBV30 | CAWPKGRQTLKKLFF | TGTGCCTGGCCTAAGGGTAGACAGACTCTGAAAAAACTGTTTTTT
TRBD2 | . | TRBJ2-6 | TRBV19 | CASSGRGSVGANVLTF | TGTGCCAGTAGTGGGAGGGGCTCCGTCGGGGCCAACGTCCTGACTTTC
. | once | TRBJ2-1 | TRBV7-6 | CASSLAGSGAYNEQFF | TGTGCCAGCAGCTTAGCCGGGTCGGGAGCCTACAATGAGCAGTTCTTC
. | . | TRBJ2-1 | TRBV7-2 | CASSLKSGQGNEQFF | TGTGCCAGCAGCTTAAAGAGCGGCCAAGGAAATGAGCAGTTCTTC
. | . | TRBJ1-2 | TRBV29-1 | CSVEGPGQQNYGYTF | TGCAGCGTTGAAGGCCCGGGACAACAAAACTATGGCTACACCTTC
TRBD1 | . | TRBJ1-1 | TRBV27 | CASSLNRGRATEAFF | TGTGCCAGCAGTTTAAACAGGGGGCGGGCCACTGAAGCTTTCTTT
. | . | TRBJ1-5 | TRBV4-2 | CASSRGVGREGNQPQHF | TGTGCCAGCAGCCGGGGTGTTGGCAGGGAGGGGAATCAGCCCCAGCATTTT
TRBD1 | . | TRBJ1-1 | TRBV5-1 | CASSSRTGPNTEAFF | TGCGCCAGCAGCTCCCGGACAGGTCCGAACACTGAAGCTTTCTTT
TRBD2 | . | TRBJ2-3 | TRBV30 | CAWSRGSGNPDTQYF | TGTGCCTGGAGTCGGGGTAGCGGGAACCCAGATACGCAGTATTTT
TRBD2 | . | TRBJ2-7 | TRBV7-9 | CASSLTSGGLASTEQYF | TGTGCCAGCAGCTTAACCTCGGGGGGACTAGCGTCTACCGAGCAGTACTTC
TRBD1 | . | TRBJ1-5 | TRBV19 | CASTPTGAPNQPQHF | TGTGCCAGTACCCCGACAGGGGCCCCCAATCAGCCCCAGCATTTT
TRBD2 | . | TRBJ2-1 | TRBV4-1 | CASSQVSGGDNEQFF | TGCGCCAGCAGCCAAGTTTCGGGAGGGGACAATGAGCAGTTCTTC
TRBD2 | once | TRBJ2-1 | TRBV18 | CASSPLAGLNEQFF | TGTGCCAGCTCACCACTAGCGGGATTGAATGAGCAGTTCTTC
TRBD2 | . | TRBJ2-2 | TRBV11-2 | CASSPRLAGVRHTGELFF | TGTGCCAGCAGCCCAAGACTAGCGGGAGTTCGGCACACCGGGGAGCTGTTTTTT
. | . | TRBJ1-1 | TRBV28 | CASRSGKTEAFF | TGTGCCAGCAGATCAGGGAAGACTGAAGCTTTCTTT
TRBD1 | . | TRBJ2-5 | TRBV28 | CASSTPTGGGETQYF | TGTGCCAGCAGTACCCCGACAGGGGGCGGAGAGACCCAGTACTTC
TRBD1 | . | TRBJ1-4 | TRBV19 | CASNRGQGKTNEKLFF | TGTGCCAGCAACCGGGGACAGGGGAAGACTAATGAAAAACTGTTTTTT
TRBD1 | . | TRBJ1-6 | TRBV6-5 | CASSFSGTGVSPLHF | TGTGCCAGCAGTTTTTCCGGGACAGGGGTTTCACCCCTCCACTTT
. | . | TRBJ2-6 | TRBV19 | CASRPGTDTGANVLTF | TGTGCCAGTAGACCCGGGACTGACACTGGGGCCAACGTCCTGACTTTC
. | . | TRBJ1-2 | TRBV29-1 | CSVEDAVHGYTF | TGCAGCGTTGAAGACGCAGTGCATGGCTACACCTTC
. | . | TRBJ1-1 | TRBV6-5 | CASSKQRNTEAFF | TGTGCCAGCAGTAAACAAAGGAACACTGAAGCTTTCTTT
. | . | TRBJ2-5 | TRBV5-1 | CASSLARGTHETQYF | TGCGCCAGCAGCTTGGCTAGGGGAACCCACGAGACCCAGTACTTC
TRBD1 | . | TRBJ2-5 | TRBV30 | CAWSVGTGGETQYF | TGTGCCTGGAGTGTGGGGACAGGCGGGGAGACCCAGTACTTC
. | . | TRBJ1-1 | TRBV7-6 | CASSPTLTEAFF | TGTGCCAGCAGCCCTACCCTCACTGAAGCTTTCTTT
TRBD1 | . | TRBJ2-3 | TRBV18 | CASSPPRTGDDTQYF | TGTGCCAGCTCACCACCAAGGACAGGTGACGATACGCAGTATTTT
. | . | TRBJ1-2 | TRBV29-1 | CSVLVDRRYGYTF | TGCAGCGTACTCGTTGACAGACGCTATGGCTACACCTTC
TRBD2 | . | TRBJ2-1 | TRBV4-2 | CASSQGDYSSYNEQFF | TGTGCCAGCAGCCAGGGGGACTACAGCTCCTACAATGAGCAGTTCTTC
. | . | TRBJ1-4 | TRBV2 | CASSLDRLNEKLFF | TGTGCCAGCAGTTTAGACAGACTTAATGAAAAACTGTTTTTT
. | . | TRBJ2-5 | TRBV30 | CAWSGGGPQETQYF | TGTGCCTGGAGTGGGGGGGGCCCCCAAGAGACCCAGTACTTC